The clone carrying this T cell receptor (beta chain) was observed a handful of times. This sample was taken from a study of blood T cell repertoires in COVID-19. Study-level background: COVID-19 samples from acute and convalescent phases originated in the United States, Italy and Spain. PBMCs, B-cell-depleted T cells, or T cells provided the cDNA or gDNA that made up the material.

CDR3 size: 16 residues. CDR1 LGHDT and CDR2 YNNKEL come from the germline V gene (reference sequence). Trimming removed 2 bases at V and 7 bases at J, with 15 bases between. Method: immunoSEQ multiplex PCR; TCRdb's copy keeps in-frame clones and lacks some. The sample contains about 270,000 clones, about 76% of which appear only once. Sequencing was performed on peripheral blood. The V and J genes are TRBV3-1 (or the pseudogene TRBV3-2) and TRBJ1-6; D unresolved. The receptor comes from a woman aged 60 to 75 with active or convalescent COVID-19. As DNA, the CDR3 is TGTGCCAGCAGCCAATTATCCCGTCGTAGCAATTCACCCCTCCACTTT. Translated: CASSQLSRRSNSPLHF.